This TCR beta chain was documented in a study of blood T cell repertoires in COVID-19. Measured with immunoSEQ multiplex PCR; TCRdb has only the in-frame clones, and not every one. The table has 310,000 or so clones, around 88% seen once. Trimming left V 4 bases short and J 2 bases short, with 9 bases between. This CDR3 has 13 amino acids. Germline loops: CDR1 KGHSH, CDR2 LQKENI. The sequencing input was peripheral blood. The chain uses TRBV18 and TRBJ2-7; the D gene is possibly TRBD2 (6 bases). The TCR was taken from a woman aged 30 to 39 who had recovered from COVID-19. The CDR3 nucleotides are TGTGCCAGCTCACGGGGGGATGCCTACGAGCAGTACTTC. Translated: CASSRGDAYEQYF.